The present entry profiles one TCR beta chain with its context. The source of the sample is a study of blood T cell repertoires in COVID-19. Across the study: Italy, Spain and the United States were the sources of the convalescent and acute COVID-19 samples. In each case, the material was cDNA or gDNA derived from T cells, B-cell-depleted T cells, or PBMCs.

In the original workflow: Reference gene primers were amplified, and this amplification served to estimate nucleated cell counts. TCRdb's copy holds only in-frame clones and misses some; the assay was immunoSEQ multiplex PCR. V and J calls and clone size are copied from that table; D and trimming were computed from the DNA. The table shows 340,000 or so clones, with around four fifths occurring only once. Input material: peripheral blood. The receptor comes from a man in his thirties or forties with active or convalescent COVID-19.

This chain's CDR3 is CASSLDGTGGTGELFF. CDR3 in DNA: TGCGCCAGCAGCTTGGACGGGACAGGGGGCACCGGGGAGCTGTTTTTT. The gene calls are TRBV5-1 and TRBJ2-2, with 11 bases aligning to TRBD1. The CDR3 totals 16 residues. J was trimmed by 4 bases and V by 0 bases; bases with no gene match: 2. The germline V gene encodes CDR1 SGHRS and CDR2 YFSETQ.